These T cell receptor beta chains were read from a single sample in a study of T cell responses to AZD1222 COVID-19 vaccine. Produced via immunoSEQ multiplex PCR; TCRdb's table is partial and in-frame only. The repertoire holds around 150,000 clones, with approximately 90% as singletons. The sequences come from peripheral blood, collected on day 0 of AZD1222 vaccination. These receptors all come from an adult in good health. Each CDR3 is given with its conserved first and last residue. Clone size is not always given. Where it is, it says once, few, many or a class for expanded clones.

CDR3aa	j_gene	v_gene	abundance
CASSLGRVQETQYF	TRBJ2-5	TRBV5-1	-
CSVSRGGRPLNTEAFF	TRBJ1-1	TRBV29-1	-
CSARDWNEQFF	TRBJ2-1	TRBV20-1	-
CASTIQGEGTEAFF	TRBJ1-1	TRBV19	-
CASSPRGISGGIQYF	TRBJ2-4	TRBV6-5	-
CASSLSQGYGYTF	TRBJ1-2	TRBV28	-
CASSLTSARELFF	TRBJ2-2	TRBV28	-
CASSQGGRTEAFF	TRBJ1-1	TRBV27	-
CASSQDLGTSGLVQYF	TRBJ2-3	TRBV4-3	-
CASSLGRGGETQYF	TRBJ2-5	TRBV13	-
CASSLTGTPLYGYTF	TRBJ1-2	TRBV28	-
CASSLWGANTEAFF	TRBJ1-1	TRBV28	-
CASSPDLYQPQHF	TRBJ1-5	TRBV7-2	-
CASTSGGFRSYEQYF	TRBJ2-7	TRBV2	-
CASSLEGYYNEQFF	TRBJ2-1	TRBV11-1	-
CASSRQGGTEAFF	TRBJ1-1	TRBV7-3	-
CASGGAGYEQYF	TRBJ2-7	TRBV12-3/TRBV12-4	-
CASSSTGQIYEQYF	TRBJ2-7	TRBV19	-
CATSRDTGQLEAFF	TRBJ1-1	TRBV15	-
CASSFPRAGNTEAFF	TRBJ1-1	TRBV28	-
CASSPSLGQGPNYGYTF	TRBJ1-2	TRBV27	-
CASSPAREKRYF	TRBJ1-3	TRBV6-2/TRBV6-3	-
CAWSGGNQPQHF	TRBJ1-5	TRBV30	-
CASSPNGGANVLTF	TRBJ2-6	TRBV7-8	-
CASSQKAGIVGNQPQHF	TRBJ1-5	TRBV27	-
CASGTVNNSPLHF	TRBJ1-6	TRBV2	few
CASSSTGNYGYTF	TRBJ1-2	TRBV7-2	few
CASSGFGGKSNQPQHF	TRBJ1-5	TRBV6-2/TRBV6-3	once
CATSDLPGMNNEQFF	TRBJ2-1	TRBV24-1	-
CASSQETGANEKLFF	TRBJ1-4	TRBV4-3	once
CASSLKPPSSRSPLHF	TRBJ1-6	TRBV28	-
CASSATGHYGYTF	TRBJ1-2	TRBV7-2	-
CASSLGGRVDQPQHF	TRBJ1-5	TRBV28	-
CASSLGSSSYEQYF	TRBJ2-7	TRBV13	-
CASSETSLSEQYF	TRBJ2-7	TRBV7-9	-
CASSRQVGTEAFF	TRBJ1-1	TRBV6-6	once
CAWKPGGYEQYF	TRBJ2-7	TRBV30	-
CASSPVGLNSPLHF	TRBJ1-6	TRBV27	-
CASSLYNLIPQETQYF	TRBJ2-5	TRBV7-2	-
CASSPTVNEQFF	TRBJ2-1	TRBV27	-
CASSPPLGTGVGYTF	TRBJ1-2	TRBV25-1	-
CASSQTLAGDYNEQFF	TRBJ2-1	TRBV4-3	-
CASSSRLARLGDEQFF	TRBJ2-1	TRBV6-5	-
CASSQTEMSTQYF	TRBJ2-3	TRBV14	few
CASSLDSTYGYTF	TRBJ1-2	TRBV5-1	-
CASTPRGALSVDEQFF	TRBJ2-1	TRBV7-8	-
CAAQRNYGYTF	TRBJ1-2	TRBV6-5	-
CASSLSIPRDGAYEQYF	TRBJ2-7	TRBV27	-
CASGTGQETQYF	TRBJ2-5	TRBV28	-
CASSLDLAGGGDTQYF	TRBJ2-3	TRBV5-4	-
CASTTGGRGTGELFF	TRBJ2-2	TRBV28	once
CASSLYGRGMSDEQFF	TRBJ2-1	TRBV7-2	-